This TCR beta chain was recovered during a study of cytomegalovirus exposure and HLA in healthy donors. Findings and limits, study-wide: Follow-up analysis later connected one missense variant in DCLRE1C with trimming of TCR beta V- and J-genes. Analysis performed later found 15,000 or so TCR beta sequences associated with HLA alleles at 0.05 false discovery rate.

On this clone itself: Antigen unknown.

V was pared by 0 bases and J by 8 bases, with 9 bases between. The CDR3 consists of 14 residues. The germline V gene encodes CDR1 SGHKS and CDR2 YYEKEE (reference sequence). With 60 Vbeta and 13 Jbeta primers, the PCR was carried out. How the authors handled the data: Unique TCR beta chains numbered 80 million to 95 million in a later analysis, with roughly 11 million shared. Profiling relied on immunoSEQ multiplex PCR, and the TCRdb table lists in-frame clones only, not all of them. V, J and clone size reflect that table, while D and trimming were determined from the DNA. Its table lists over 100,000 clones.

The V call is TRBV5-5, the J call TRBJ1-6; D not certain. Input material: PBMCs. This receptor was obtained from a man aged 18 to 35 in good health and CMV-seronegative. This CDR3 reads CASSLDGNYSPLHF. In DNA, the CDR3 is TGTGCCAGCAGCTTGGACGGGAATTATTCACCCCTCCACTTT.